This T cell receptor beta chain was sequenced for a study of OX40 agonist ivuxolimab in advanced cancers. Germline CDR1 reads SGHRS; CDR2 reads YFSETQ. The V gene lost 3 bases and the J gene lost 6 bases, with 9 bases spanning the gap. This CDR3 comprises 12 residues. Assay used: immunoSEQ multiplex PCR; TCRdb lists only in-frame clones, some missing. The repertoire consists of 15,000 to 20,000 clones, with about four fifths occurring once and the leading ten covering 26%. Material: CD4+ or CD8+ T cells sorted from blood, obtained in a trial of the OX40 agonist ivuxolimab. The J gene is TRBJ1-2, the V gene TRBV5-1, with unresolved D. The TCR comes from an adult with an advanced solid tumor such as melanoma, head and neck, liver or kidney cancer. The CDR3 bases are TGCGCCAGCAGCTGGCCTGGGGATGGCTACACCTTC. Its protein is CASSWPGDGYTF.